The rows below give T cell receptor beta chains drawn from one sample of a study of blood T cell repertoires in COVID-19. Sequenced by immunoSEQ multiplex PCR; TCRdb stores in-frame clones only, minus some. The table has about 290,000 clones, roughly 89% seen once. Specimen: peripheral blood. Receptors originate from a woman aged 25 to 39 with active or convalescent COVID-19. Both conserved end residues are part of each CDR3. The D gene is left open where the match is weak. Size tells how often a clone was seen (once, few, many) or the class of an expanded clone, and some rows leave it out.

len: 15; v_gene: TRBV27; abundance: -; j_gene: TRBJ2-4; d_gene: TRBD1; CDR3nt: TGTGCCAGCAGTAAAGAGGGACAGGGGGAAAACATTCAGTACTTC; CDR3aa: CASSKEGQGENIQYF
len: 17; v_gene: TRBV6-6; abundance: -; j_gene: TRBJ2-5; d_gene: TRBD2; CDR3nt: TGTGCCAGCAGTCCCTCGGGACTAGCGGGGGGGCGGGAGACCCAGTACTTC; CDR3aa: CASSPSGLAGGRETQYF
len: 14; v_gene: TRBV4-3; abundance: -; j_gene: TRBJ1-6; d_gene: TRBD1; CDR3nt: TGCGCCAGCAGCCGGGACAGCTATAATTCACCCCTCCACTTT; CDR3aa: CASSRDSYNSPLHF
len: 16; v_gene: TRBV28; abundance: once; j_gene: TRBJ1-5; d_gene: -; CDR3nt: TGTGCCAGCAGTCCGGCCGAGGCGCCGGGCAATCAGCCCCAGCATTTT; CDR3aa: CASSPAEAPGNQPQHF
len: 17; v_gene: TRBV9; abundance: -; j_gene: TRBJ2-3; d_gene: TRBD2; CDR3nt: TGTGCCAGCAGCGTAGATCCAGGAGCGGGGGGCACAGATACGCAGTATTTT; CDR3aa: CASSVDPGAGGTDTQYF
len: 15; v_gene: TRBV7-2; abundance: -; j_gene: TRBJ1-2; d_gene: TRBD1; CDR3nt: TGTGCCAGCAGCTTCCGAGACAGGGGGCGAGATGGCTACACCTTC; CDR3aa: CASSFRDRGRDGYTF
len: 13; v_gene: TRBV6-5; abundance: -; j_gene: TRBJ1-1; d_gene: -; CDR3nt: TGTGCCAGCAGCGCCCTCGGGAACACTGAAGCTTTCTTT; CDR3aa: CASSALGNTEAFF
len: 15; v_gene: TRBV4-2; abundance: -; j_gene: TRBJ1-5; d_gene: -; CDR3nt: TGTGCCAGCAGCCAAGTAGGAGGTTATGAGCAGCCCCAGCATTTT; CDR3aa: CASSQVGGYEQPQHF
len: 15; v_gene: TRBV28; abundance: -; j_gene: TRBJ2-7; d_gene: TRBD1; CDR3nt: TGTGCCAGCAGTCCCCCCGGGACAGATAGCTACGAGCAGTACTTC; CDR3aa: CASSPPGTDSYEQYF
len: 13; v_gene: TRBV7-2; abundance: -; j_gene: TRBJ2-7; d_gene: -; CDR3nt: TGTGCCAGCAGCTTGTATATTGCGAGAGAGCAGTACTTC; CDR3aa: CASSLYIAREQYF
len: 14; v_gene: TRBV30; abundance: -; j_gene: TRBJ1-4; d_gene: -; CDR3nt: TGTGCCTGTAAGGGGAGGGGTTTGGAGGAAAAACTGTTTTTT; CDR3aa: CACKGRGLEEKLFF
len: 16; v_gene: TRBV10-3; abundance: -; j_gene: TRBJ1-1; d_gene: TRBD1; CDR3nt: TGTGCCATCAGTGAGTCGCATGGAGGGGGCCTCGCTGAAGCTTTCTTT; CDR3aa: CAISESHGGGLAEAFF
len: 13; v_gene: TRBV24-1; abundance: -; j_gene: TRBJ1-1; d_gene: -; CDR3nt: TGTGCCACCAGGGATACCAGGAGGACTGAAGCTTTCTTT; CDR3aa: CATRDTRRTEAFF
len: 15; v_gene: TRBV5-1; abundance: -; j_gene: TRBJ2-7; d_gene: TRBD1; CDR3nt: TGCGCCAGCAGCCAAGGGACAGCTTCTCGGGGTGAGCAGTACTTC; CDR3aa: CASSQGTASRGEQYF
len: 13; v_gene: TRBV7-2; abundance: -; j_gene: TRBJ1-5; d_gene: -; CDR3nt: TGTGCCAGCAGCTTCCTAGATAATCAGCCCCAGCATTTT; CDR3aa: CASSFLDNQPQHF
len: 15; v_gene: TRBV30; abundance: -; j_gene: TRBJ2-3; d_gene: -; CDR3nt: TGTGCCTGGAGTGTATACAGGTCGGGGGTAGATACGCAGTATTTT; CDR3aa: CAWSVYRSGVDTQYF
len: 14; v_gene: TRBV7-8; abundance: -; j_gene: TRBJ2-1; d_gene: -; CDR3nt: TGTGCCAGCAGCTTAGCGAGAGCATTCAATGAGCAGTTCTTC; CDR3aa: CASSLARAFNEQFF
len: 14; v_gene: TRBV3-1/TRBV3-2; abundance: -; j_gene: TRBJ2-7; d_gene: -; CDR3nt: TGTGCCAGCAGCCAAGACGGTAGCTCCTACGAGCAGTACTTC; CDR3aa: CASSQDGSSYEQYF
len: 17; v_gene: TRBV9; abundance: -; j_gene: TRBJ2-2; d_gene: -; CDR3nt: TGTGCCAGCAGCGGCCGCCTGCATTCGGGGAACACCGGGGAGCTGTTTTTT; CDR3aa: CASSGRLHSGNTGELFF
len: 13; v_gene: TRBV11-3; abundance: -; j_gene: TRBJ2-1; d_gene: -; CDR3nt: TGTGCCAGCAGCTCAAACCAGGGCTCTGAGCAGTTCTTC; CDR3aa: CASSSNQGSEQFF
len: 14; v_gene: TRBV30; abundance: -; j_gene: TRBJ1-2; d_gene: -; CDR3nt: TGTGCCTGGAGTCGCAGGGCGGAAGACTATGGCTACACCTTC; CDR3aa: CAWSRRAEDYGYTF
len: 15; v_gene: TRBV6-5; abundance: -; j_gene: TRBJ2-6; d_gene: -; CDR3nt: TGTGCCAGCAGTCCCACAAACTCTGGGGCCAACGTCCTGACTTTC; CDR3aa: CASSPTNSGANVLTF
len: 15; v_gene: TRBV27; abundance: -; j_gene: TRBJ1-2; d_gene: -; CDR3nt: TGTGCCAGCAGTTTACCCGCGGGACTTACTTATGGCTACACCTTC; CDR3aa: CASSLPAGLTYGYTF
len: 14; v_gene: TRBV6-2/TRBV6-3; abundance: -; j_gene: TRBJ2-1; d_gene: TRBD2; CDR3nt: TGTGCCAGCAGTGAGCGGGGGGGCGGGAATGAGCAGTTCTTC; CDR3aa: CASSERGGGNEQFF
len: 14; v_gene: TRBV7-2; abundance: -; j_gene: TRBJ1-2; d_gene: TRBD1; CDR3nt: TGTGCCAGCAGCTCAGGCAGGGACAGCTATGGCTACACCTTC; CDR3aa: CASSSGRDSYGYTF
len: 15; v_gene: TRBV19; abundance: -; j_gene: TRBJ1-5; d_gene: TRBD1; CDR3nt: TGTGCCAGTAGTAACAGGGGGCAGTTGAATCAGCCCCAGCATTTT; CDR3aa: CASSNRGQLNQPQHF
len: 15; v_gene: TRBV7-8; abundance: -; j_gene: TRBJ1-1; d_gene: TRBD1; CDR3nt: TGTGCCAGCAGCTTGGGACAGGGTTACGACACTGAAGCTTTCTTT; CDR3aa: CASSLGQGYDTEAFF
len: 11; v_gene: TRBV20-1; abundance: -; j_gene: TRBJ1-1; d_gene: -; CDR3nt: TGCAGTGCTAGGGGCCGACCGGGGGCTTTCTTT; CDR3aa: CSARGRPGAFF
len: 15; v_gene: TRBV28; abundance: -; j_gene: TRBJ1-3; d_gene: -; CDR3nt: TGTGCCAGCGGGGAGACAGGATTCTCTGGAAACACCATATATTTT; CDR3aa: CASGETGFSGNTIYF
len: 18; v_gene: TRBV28; abundance: -; j_gene: TRBJ2-2; d_gene: TRBD2; CDR3nt: TGTGCCAGCAGGCGGGGACTAGCGGGGGGGCCTGACACCGGGGAGCTGTTTTTT; CDR3aa: CASRRGLAGGPDTGELFF
len: 16; v_gene: TRBV19; abundance: -; j_gene: TRBJ1-2; d_gene: TRBD1; CDR3nt: TGTGCCAGTAGTCCACCAATAATGACAGGGGGTCATGGCTACACCTTC; CDR3aa: CASSPPIMTGGHGYTF
len: 15; v_gene: TRBV7-9; abundance: -; j_gene: TRBJ1-2; d_gene: TRBD1; CDR3nt: TGTGCCAGCAGCTCAAGGGACAGATTAAACTATGGCTACACCTTC; CDR3aa: CASSSRDRLNYGYTF
len: 16; v_gene: TRBV7-8; abundance: -; j_gene: TRBJ2-1; d_gene: TRBD1; CDR3nt: TGTGCCAGCAGCTTAGGGGGTCCAGGGGGTTACAATGAGCAGTTCTTC; CDR3aa: CASSLGGPGGYNEQFF
len: 17; v_gene: TRBV4-3; abundance: -; j_gene: TRBJ2-3; d_gene: -; CDR3nt: TGCGCCAGCAGCGACTACTATTCGGGGATAAACACAGATACGCAGTATTTT; CDR3aa: CASSDYYSGINTDTQYF
len: 15; v_gene: TRBV4-3; abundance: -; j_gene: TRBJ2-5; d_gene: -; CDR3nt: TGCGCCAGCAGCCCCGGGTTTGTAGGCCAAGAGACCCAGTACTTC; CDR3aa: CASSPGFVGQETQYF
len: 14; v_gene: TRBV4-2; abundance: -; j_gene: TRBJ1-2; d_gene: -; CDR3nt: TGTGCCAGCAGCCAAGCCTTAGCTAACTATGGCTACACCTTC; CDR3aa: CASSQALANYGYTF
len: 16; v_gene: TRBV9; abundance: -; j_gene: TRBJ1-4; d_gene: -; CDR3nt: TGTGCCAGCAGCCCGCCCGGGATTTCAACTAATGAAAAACTGTTTTTT; CDR3aa: CASSPPGISTNEKLFF
len: 15; v_gene: TRBV18; abundance: -; j_gene: TRBJ2-3; d_gene: -; CDR3nt: TGTGCCAGCTCACCAGGGGCAGGGCGTACAGATACGCAGTATTTT; CDR3aa: CASSPGAGRTDTQYF
len: 16; v_gene: TRBV4-3; abundance: -; j_gene: TRBJ2-3; d_gene: TRBD2; CDR3nt: TGCGCCAGCAGCCAAGGGACTAGTCGGAGCACAGATACGCAGTATTTT; CDR3aa: CASSQGTSRSTDTQYF
len: 14; v_gene: TRBV4-1; abundance: -; j_gene: TRBJ2-3; d_gene: -; CDR3nt: TGCGCCAGCAGCCAAGATCTCGGGATCGATACGCAGTATTTT; CDR3aa: CASSQDLGIDTQYF
len: 14; v_gene: TRBV9; abundance: -; j_gene: TRBJ2-7; d_gene: TRBD1; CDR3nt: TGTGCCAGCAGCCCCCGGACAGGAAGGAACGAGCAGTACTTC; CDR3aa: CASSPRTGRNEQYF
len: 17; v_gene: TRBV6-2/TRBV6-3; abundance: -; j_gene: TRBJ1-2; d_gene: TRBD1; CDR3nt: TGTGCCAGCAGTCGCCGGGACAGGGGCCCCGCTAACTATGGCTACACCTTC; CDR3aa: CASSRRDRGPANYGYTF
len: 14; v_gene: TRBV9; abundance: -; j_gene: TRBJ2-7; d_gene: TRBD2; CDR3nt: TGTGCCAGCAGCGTAGGTCGGCTGGGGGGGGAGCAGTACTTC; CDR3aa: CASSVGRLGGEQYF
len: 15; v_gene: TRBV30; abundance: -; j_gene: TRBJ1-5; d_gene: -; CDR3nt: TGTGCCTGGAGTGCCGGGACAATTAGCAATCAGCCCCAGCATTTT; CDR3aa: CAWSAGTISNQPQHF
len: 12; v_gene: TRBV6-6; abundance: -; j_gene: TRBJ2-2; d_gene: -; CDR3nt: TGTGCCAGCGGCGAGGGGGCCGGGGAGCTGTTTTTT; CDR3aa: CASGEGAGELFF
len: 13; v_gene: TRBV27; abundance: -; j_gene: TRBJ2-7; d_gene: TRBD1; CDR3nt: TGTGCCAGCAAGGGACAGGGAAGGAGCGAGCAGTACTTC; CDR3aa: CASKGQGRSEQYF